A single sample gave rise to the 29 T cell receptor beta chains below, sequenced in a study of blood T cell repertoires in COVID-19. TCRdb's copy holds only in-frame clones and misses some; the assay was immunoSEQ multiplex PCR. The sample lists 250,000 to 300,000 clones, roughly 90% occurring once. Material: peripheral blood. These receptors came from a woman aged 25 to 39 with COVID-19, enrolled during active disease.

The chain recombines TRBV6-1 with TRBJ1-4; TRBD1 aligns across 12 bases. The CDR3 extends over 17 amino acids. J lost 7 bases, V lost 0 bases, and 6 bases had no gene match. The germline V gene has CDR1 MNHNS and CDR2 SASEGT. The CDR3 region is CASSEAPGQGAVEKLFF. Written as DNA, the CDR3 is TGTGCCAGCAGTGAAGCACCGGGACAGGGGGCGGTTGAAAAACTGTTTTTT.

The rearrangement joins TRBV7-6 to TRBJ2-7; D is uncertain. Looked up from germline, CDR1 is SGHVS and CDR2 is FNYEAQ. V was pared by 4 bases and J by 2 bases, with 6 bases between. The CDR3 consists of 12 residues. The DNA for the CDR3 is TGTGCCAGCAGCTCTAGGACCTACGAGCAGTACTTC. This codes for CASSSRTYEQYF. The full variable domain, rest sourced from reference TRBV7-6 and TRBJ2-7, is GAGVSQSPRYKVTKRGQDVALRCDPISGHVSLYWYRQALGQGPEFLTYFNYEAQQDKSGLPNDRFSAERPEGSISTLTIQRTEQRDSAMYRCASSSRTYEQYFGPGTRLTVT.

The rearrangement links TRBV6-2 or TRBV6-3 to TRBJ2-7; D is unresolved. This CDR3 contains 13 residues. Trimming shortened V by 0 bases and J by 4 bases, and 7 bases separated the two germline ends. Germline values: CDR1 MNHEY, CDR2 SVGEGT. The CDR3 nucleotides read TGTGCCAGCAGTTACTCCCGGGTATACGAGCAGTACTTC. Its protein is CASSYSRVYEQYF.

J is TRBJ2-7 and V is TRBV7-2, with 8 bases aligning to TRBD2. V lost 1 base, J lost 4 bases, and 6 bases stayed unmatched. Per the germline V gene, CDR1 is SGHTA and CDR2 is FQGNSA. CDR3 length equals 15 residues. The CDR3 DNA sequence: TGTGCCAGCAGCTTAGAAGCGGGAGTGGGATACGAGCAGTACTTC. It specifies CASSLEAGVGYEQYF.

DNA for the CDR3: TGTGCCAGCAGTTACTCGATCTCGGGAGGAGATACGCAGTATTTT. Its translation: CASSYSISGGDTQYF. V is TRBV6-2 or TRBV6-3 and J is TRBJ2-3, with 7 bases matching TRBD2. The CDR3 runs 15 residues. V trimming: 0 bases; J trimming: 5 bases; junction bases outside the gene matches: 5. Germline V CDR1 and CDR2: MNHEY, SVGEGT.

This chain connects TRBV3-1 (or the pseudogene TRBV3-2) to TRBJ2-7; 9 bases match TRBD1. Germline lookup yields CDR1 LGHDT and CDR2 YNNKEL (reference sequence). The V segment lost 6 bases and the J segment 6 bases; nucleotides outside the gene matches: 9. CDR3 length equals 14 residues. This CDR3 reads CASSASGQGLEQYF. The CDR3 DNA reads as TGTGCCAGCAGTGCCTCGGGACAGGGACTCGAGCAGTACTTC.

The rearrangement links TRBV30 to TRBJ2-5, with D unclear. Trimming stripped 5 bases from V and 5 bases from J, with 9 bases between. This CDR3 has 11 residues. Germline V CDR1 and CDR2: GTSNPN, SVGIG (reference sequence). The CDR3 sequence: CAWGDGETQYF. DNA for the CDR3: TGTGCCTGGGGAGACGGGGAGACCCAGTACTTC. The variable domain in full, completed from reference TRBV30 and TRBJ2-5, reads SQTIHQWPATLVQPVGSPLSLECTVEGTSNPNLYWYRQAAGRGLQLLFYSVGIGQISSEVPQNLSASRPQDRQFILSSKKLLLSDSGFYLCAWGDGETQYFGPGTRLLVL.

This chain joins TRBV7-3 and TRBJ1-6, with D hard to call. This CDR3 is built from 13 residues. Trimming removed 3 bases from V and 4 bases from J, with 4 bases in between. The germline V gene encodes CDR1 SGHTA and CDR2 FQGTGA. The CDR3 reads CASSFGYNSPLHF. The CDR3 DNA sequence: TGTGCCAGCAGCTTCGGGTATAATTCACCCCTCCACTTT.

V and J are TRBV11-3 and TRBJ2-2, with 8 bases that match TRBD1. J gave up 4 bases and V 5 bases, and 6 bases lay outside the gene matches. This CDR3 spans 15 amino acids. CDR1 and CDR2 (germline): SGHNT, YENEEA. CDR3 bases: TGTGCCAGCAGCCCGGGGACAGGACTCACCGGGGAGCTGTTTTTT. Protein sequence: CASSPGTGLTGELFF.

This chain joins TRBV18 and TRBJ1-1; 8 bases fit TRBD1. Germline assignment: CDR1 KGHSH and CDR2 LQKENI. This CDR3 comprises 15 residues. Trimming took 5 bases from V and 4 from J; bases not matched to a gene: 9. Written as DNA, the CDR3 is TGTGCCAGCTCATCTCAGGGGGCGGTCGGCACTGAAGCTTTCTTT. Residues: CASSSQGAVGTEAFF.

This chain joins TRBV11-2 and TRBJ2-4; 7 bases agree with TRBD1. V lost 11 bases, J lost 1 base, and 5 bases stayed unmatched. The germline V gene has CDR1 SGHAT and CDR2 FQNNGV. The CDR3 runs 13 residues. CDR3 region: CASQGLAKNIQYF. CDR3 DNA sequence: TGTGCCTCACAGGGGCTGGCCAAAAACATTCAGTACTTC.

V and J are TRBV5-4 and TRBJ2-2; TRBD2 might be the D (5 bases). The CDR3 sequence is 15 residues long. The germline CDR1 and CDR2 sequences are SGHNT and YYREEE (reference sequence). V was cut by 5 bases and J by 5 bases, with 16 bases left in between. The CDR3 coding sequence is TGTGCCAGCAGTCGGACGAGCGGAGTTACCGGGGAGCTGTTTTTT. It encodes CASSRTSGVTGELFF. Combining the CDR3 with reference TRBV5-4 and TRBJ2-2 gives the whole variable domain ETGVTQSPTHLIKTRGQQVTLRCSSQSGHNTVSWYQQALGQGPQFIFQYYREEENGRGNFPPRFSGLQFPNYSSELNVNALELDDSALYLCASSRTSGVTGELFFGEGSRLTVL.

Of note for this clone: One end of the junction does not line up with germline, which may come from a read error. Here the CDR3 DNA reads TGTGCCAGCAGCCTTCTCGCAACGAACACCGGGGAGGTGTTTTTT. Its translation: CASSLLATNTGEVFF. The V gene is TRBV4-2, the J gene TRBJ2-2; D is possibly TRBD2 (6 bases). CDR3 length equals 15 residues. Germline values: CDR1 LGHNA, CDR2 YNFKEQ.

This chain links TRBV6-6 with TRBJ1-6; weak D call: TRBD1 (6 bases). Germline CDR1 reads MNHNY; CDR2 reads SVGAGI (reference sequence). The ends were cut back, 3 bases at V and 7 bases at J, with 10 bases in the middle. The CDR3 consists of 14 residues. CDR3 sequence (DNA): TGTGCCAGCAGTTATTTGGGACAAAATTCACCCCTCCACTTT. Amino acid sequence: CASSYLGQNSPLHF.

The chain recombines TRBV4-3 with TRBJ2-1, with a weak D call TRBD2 (6 bases). The CDR3 consists of 16 residues. Germline assignment: CDR1 LGHNA and CDR2 YSLEER. V was cut by 0 bases and J by 9 bases, with 18 bases left in between. The CDR3 bases are TGCGCCAGCAGCCAAGACCTTTTCGGGAGCGGCGTTGAGCAGTTCTTC. This sequence encodes CASSQDLFGSGVEQFF.

The V call is TRBV19, the J call TRBJ2-7; D is possibly TRBD1 (7 bases). This CDR3 is 18 amino acids long. The germline CDR1 and CDR2 sequences are LNHDA and SQIVND (reference sequence). V was trimmed by 2 bases and J by 0 bases, leaving 20 bases between them. The CDR3 loop is CASSISVSGGSYSYEQYF. In DNA form, the CDR3 reads TGTGCCAGTAGTATAAGTGTTTCAGGGGGGTCATACTCCTACGAGCAGTACTTC.

The chain joins TRBV30 to TRBJ2-2; 10 bases agree with TRBD1. From germline, CDR1 is GTSNPN and CDR2 SVGIG (reference sequence). The length of the CDR3 is 16 residues. V lost 7 bases to trimming and J lost 2 bases; unmatched junction nucleotides: 10. CDR3 nucleotides: TGTGCCTTTCCTCGACGACAGGGGGCAAACACCGGGGAGCTGTTTTTT. This gives the protein CAFPRRQGANTGELFF.

The chain couples TRBV10-3 to TRBJ2-1; 8 nucleotides match TRBD2. CDR3 size: 15 residues. Unmatched junction bases numbered 2, after V lost 4 bases and J lost 0 bases. Germline lookup yields CDR1 ENHRY and CDR2 SYGVKD. CDR3 region: CAISASGSSYNEQFF. The CDR3 DNA follows: TGTGCCATCAGTGCAAGCGGGAGCTCCTACAATGAGCAGTTCTTC.

The chain carries TRBV2 and TRBJ1-6; no firm D call. Trimming took 1 base from V and 8 from J, leaving 9 bases between them. In germline, CDR1 is SNHLY, CDR2 FYNNEI. This CDR3 spans 14 amino acids. DNA of the CDR3: TGTGCCAGCAGTGAAGAAGGAGGGTATTCACCCCTCCACTTT. Translation gives CASSEEGGYSPLHF.

This clone has just one count. This chain connects TRBV9 to TRBJ2-7; no clear D. The CDR3 sequence is 15 residues long. Trimming removed 0 bases from V and 1 base from J, with 11 bases in between. Per germline, CDR1 SGDLS and CDR2 YYNGEE. This CDR3 is CASSVGGASSYEQYF. The CDR3 DNA follows: TGTGCCAGCAGCGTAGGAGGAGCGAGTTCCTACGAGCAGTACTTC.

The rearrangement joins TRBV28 to TRBJ1-6; unclear D gene. The length of the CDR3 is 13 residues. Germline V gives CDR1 MDHEN, CDR2 SYDVKM. V was shortened by 3 bases and J by 8 bases, with 8 bases between the two germline ends. CDR3 residues: CASSFGHDSPLHF. The CDR3 nucleotides are TGTGCCAGCAGTTTTGGGCATGATTCACCCCTCCACTTT.

CDR3: CASSSLIGDEQFF. Here the CDR3 DNA reads TGTGCCAGCAGCTCTTTAATAGGAGATGAGCAGTTCTTC. The rearrangement links TRBV7-9 to TRBJ2-1; D is unresolved. The CDR3 has 13 amino acids. Germline-derived CDR1 and CDR2 are SEHNR and FQNEAQ (reference sequence). The V gene lost 4 bases and the J gene lost 8 bases, with 12 bases spanning the gap.

The V and J genes are TRBV28 and TRBJ2-3; 8 positions agree with TRBD1. The CDR3 sequence is 17 residues long. The V and J ends lost 2 bases and 0 bases, in that order; junction bases with no gene match: 7. Germline loops: CDR1 MDHEN, CDR2 SYDVKM. CDR3 nucleotide sequence: TGTGCCAGCAGTTTACCCGGGACAGGATTCAGCACAGATACGCAGTATTTT. As protein: CASSLPGTGFSTDTQYF.

CDR3 sequence (DNA): TGCGCCAGCAGAGTCGCGGGAGCCCTCTCCTACGAGCAGTACTTC. It translates to CASRVAGALSYEQYF. The rearrangement links TRBV5-1 to TRBJ2-7, with TRBD2 matching 7 bases. V shed 5 bases and J 0 bases; nucleotides not matched to a gene: 8. Germline loops: CDR1 SGHRS, CDR2 YFSETQ. The CDR3 extends over 15 amino acids.

The rearrangement uses TRBV28 and TRBJ2-1, with 7 positions matching TRBD2. CDR1 is MDHEN, CDR2 SYDVKM, per germline. Trimming removed 5 bases from V and 7 bases from J; junction bases left unmatched: 11. The CDR3 is 15 amino acids. CDR3 nucleotides: TGTGCCAGCAGTGATAGCGGGCGGCGGACTAATGAGCAGTTCTTC. Its translation: CASSDSGRRTNEQFF.

This clone was observed once. The chain carries TRBV15 and TRBJ2-3, with 8 bases identical to TRBD2. The CDR3 totals 17 residues. Germline V gene lookup returns CDR1 LNHNV and CDR2 YYDKDF (reference sequence). J gave up 0 bases and V 5 bases, and 10 bases lay outside the gene matches. CDR3 sequence reads: CATSSRGGGRSTDTQYF. The CDR3 bases are TGTGCCACCAGCTCAAGGGGAGGCGGGAGGAGCACAGATACGCAGTATTTT.

The rearrangement joins TRBV7-6 to TRBJ2-4; D is perhaps TRBD1 (5 bases). Germline V CDR1 and CDR2: SGHVS, FNYEAQ. Trimming shortened V by 4 bases and J by 8 bases, and 9 bases separated the two germline ends. The CDR3 loop spans 12 amino acids. DNA of the CDR3: TGTGCCAGCAGCTCCAGGGAAGACATTCAGTACTTC. This sequence encodes CASSSREDIQYF.

This clone was detected only a few times. The chain has TRBV10-3 and TRBJ1-1; D gene uncertain. CDR3 length equals 15 residues. Per the germline V gene, CDR1 is ENHRY and CDR2 is SYGVKD. V was shortened by 0 bases and J by 1 base, with 9 bases between the two germline ends. CDR3 loop: CAISESWLPNTEAFF. The CDR3 coding sequence is TGTGCCATCAGTGAGTCGTGGCTTCCGAACACTGAAGCTTTCTTT.

The rearrangement links TRBV24-1 to TRBJ2-1; D is unresolved. The CDR3 loop spans 12 amino acids. The germline gives CDR1 KGHDR, CDR2 SFDVKD. V dropped 2 bases and J dropped 6 bases, with 4 bases sitting between them. CDR3 in DNA: TGTGCCACCAGTGATTCTGTCAATGAGCAGTTCTTC. Translation gives CATSDSVNEQFF.